These 9 T cell receptor beta chains were all obtained from the same sample, sequenced in a study of T cells in Graves' hyperthyroidism and ophthalmopathy. The TCR beta CDR3 regions underwent amplification using RNA transcripts as the source. The HTBI primer set served for first-round RT-PCR of the TCR CDR3. From the multiplex PCR reads, TCRdb called clonotypes with MiXCR, one entry per CDR3 protein. The table shows about 200,000 distinct CDR3 sequences, with about a sixth occurring only once. Specimen: blood. The receptors come from a woman in her forties or fifties with Graves' hyperthyroidism.

This chain connects TRBV13 to TRBJ1-5; tentative D call: TRBD1 (6 bases). V lost 3 bases, J lost 3 bases, and 12 bases lay in between. The CDR3 is 15 amino acids. CDR1 is PRHDT and CDR2 is FYEKMQ in the germline V gene (reference sequence). The CDR3, as DNA: TGTGCCAGCAGCTTGGGTCAGGGGCTCAATCAGCCCCAGCATTTT. It codes for CASSLGQGLNQPQHF.

This clonotype has just a few counts. The genes are TRBV20-1 and TRBJ1-1; D gene ambiguous. The V end was cut by 0 bases, the J end by 2 bases, with 16 bases between. Germline CDR1 and CDR2: DFQATT and SNEGSKA (reference sequence). There are 16 residues in the CDR3. The DNA of the CDR3 is TGCAGTGCTAGAGATAACGGGTTCCTGAGAAACACTGAAGCTTTCTTT. Translated: CSARDNGFLRNTEAFF.

There are many counts of this clonotype. The gene calls are TRBV11-2 and TRBJ1-1, with 8 bases that match TRBD1. Germline CDR1 reads SGHAT; CDR2 reads FQNNGV. CDR3 length: 13 amino acids. J was trimmed by 0 bases and V by 8 bases; bases with no gene match: 2. For the CDR3, the DNA is TGTGCCAGCCAGGGGGCGGTGAACACTGAAGCTTTCTTT. Its protein product is CASQGAVNTEAFF. The variable domain in full, completed from reference TRBV11-2 and TRBJ1-1, reads EAGVAQSPRYKIIEKRQSVAFWCNPISGHATLYWYQQILGQGPKLLIQFQNNGVVDDSQLPKDRFSAERLKGVDSTLKIQPAKLEDSAVYLCASQGAVNTEAFFGQGTRLTVV.

The V call is TRBV19, the J call TRBJ2-2, with 7 bases fitting TRBD1. The germline V gene has CDR1 LNHDA and CDR2 SQIVND (reference sequence). The length of the CDR3 is 14 residues. Unmatched junction bases numbered 8, after V lost 6 bases and J lost 7 bases. The CDR3 DNA sequence: TGTGCCAGTAGGGGCGACAGGGCGAACGGGGAGCTGTTTTTT. It is translated as CASRGDRANGELFF.

This chain links TRBV5-1 with TRBJ1-1, with D perhaps matching TRBD1 (5 bases). The CDR3 runs 15 residues. Trimming stripped 4 bases from V and 2 bases from J, with 15 bases between. CDR1 is SGHRS and CDR2 is YFSETQ in the germline V gene. CDR3 in amino acids: CASSPRETSNTEAFF. DNA for the CDR3: TGCGCCAGCAGCCCCAGGGAAACTAGTAACACTGAAGCTTTCTTT.

In its sample, this clonotype was seen many times. The chain combines TRBV28 with TRBJ2-1; D not resolved. Trimming removed 5 bases at V and 1 base at J, with 9 bases between. Germline V gene sequence: CDR1 MDHEN, CDR2 SYDVKM. The CDR3 is 14 amino acids. CDR3 sequence: CASSPPISYNEQFF. CDR3 DNA: TGTGCCAGCAGTCCCCCCATTTCCTACAATGAGCAGTTCTTC.

A few counts support this clonotype. J is TRBJ2-1 and V is TRBV30, with unresolved D. Germline V gene sequence: CDR1 GTSNPN, CDR2 SVGIG (reference sequence). V lost 3 bases and J lost 4, with 10 bases in between. The CDR3 is made up of 13 amino acids. The CDR3 nucleotides read TGTGCCTGGAGGACTTTTGTGTACAATGAGCAGTTCTTC. It specifies CAWRTFVYNEQFF.

The chain uses TRBV20-1 and TRBJ2-3, with D possibly being TRBD1 (5 bases). V gave up 1 base and J gave up 4 bases, with 15 bases separating them. From germline, CDR1 is DFQATT and CDR2 SNEGSKA (reference sequence). The CDR3 runs 15 residues. As DNA, the CDR3 is TGCAGTGCTAGAGCCCTCAGGGCGTCTTCAGATACGCAGTATTTT. This translates into CSARALRASSDTQYF.

This clonotype was detected ten times or more. CDR3 loop: CASSLILSTEAFF. For the CDR3, the DNA is TGTGCCAGCAGCTTAATCCTGAGTACTGAAGCTTTCTTT. The chain couples TRBV7-3 to TRBJ1-1; D unresolved. This CDR3 region has 13 residues. Germline V gene sequence: CDR1 SGHTA, CDR2 FQGTGA. Trimming left V 1 base short and J 5 bases short, with 8 bases between.